These 15 T cell receptor beta chains were all obtained from the same sample, sequenced in a study of cytomegalovirus exposure and HLA in healthy donors. The PCR contained 60 Vbeta and 13 Jbeta primers. Generated by immunoSEQ multiplex PCR, the TCRdb table keeps only in-frame clones and is missing some. The sample lists a few hundred thousand clones, 84% seen once, with about 2% in the top ten. The sample was PBMCs. The origin of the receptors is a woman between 40 and 50 years old in good health and CMV-seropositive.

The V and J genes are TRBV11-3 and TRBJ2-7; 8 bases map to TRBD2. V was pared by 5 bases and J by 3 bases, with 9 bases of the junction left unmatched. The CDR3 runs 15 residues. Germline V gives CDR1 SGHNT, CDR2 YENEEA. CDR3 nucleotide sequence: TGTGCCAGCAGCCTGAGCTCGCTAGCGGGCTACGAGCAGTACTTC. Amino acids: CASSLSSLAGYEQYF.

The rearrangement uses TRBV6-4 and TRBJ1-2, with 7 bases lining up with TRBD1. With 3 bases clipped from V and 7 bases from J, the junction kept 8 bases outside the gene matches. This CDR3 is 14 amino acids long. Germline CDR1 and CDR2: MRHNA and SNTAGT. DNA of the CDR3: TGTGCCAGCAGTGATCAATCACAGGGGTCTGGCTACACCTTC. Encoded protein: CASSDQSQGSGYTF.

V usage is TRBV27 and J usage is TRBJ2-7; 15 nucleotides line up with TRBD2. Germline V CDR1 and CDR2: MNHEY, SMNVEV (reference sequence). The CDR3 covers 14 residues. After removal of 6 bases from V and 7 bases from J, the junction contained 4 bases not matched to a gene. The DNA of the CDR3 is TGTGCCAGCAGCCGCGGGACTAGCGGGAGGGAGCAGTACTTC. Its translation is CASSRGTSGREQYF.

The gene calls are TRBV7-9 and TRBJ2-5; 10 positions agree with TRBD2. Germline V gene data show CDR1 as SEHNR and CDR2 as FQNEAQ (reference sequence). CDR3 length equals 17 residues. V lost 3 bases, J lost 1 base, and 8 bases stayed unmatched. CDR3 residues: CASSLGAASGSQETQYF. The CDR3 DNA reads as TGTGCCAGCAGCTTGGGCGCTGCTAGCGGGAGCCAAGAGACCCAGTACTTC.

The chain is built from TRBV28 and TRBJ2-3; weak D call: TRBD1 (6 bases). The germline V gene has CDR1 MDHEN and CDR2 SYDVKM. This CDR3 spans 15 amino acids. Deletions cut 6 bases from V and 2 bases from J, with 15 bases between. CDR3 protein: CASRPGHINTDTQYF. DNA of the CDR3: TGTGCCAGCAGACCGGGACATATAAACACAGATACGCAGTATTTT.

This clone counts as medium-sized. This chain joins TRBV4-1 and TRBJ1-1; no definite D call. Trimming removed 0 bases at V and 4 bases at J, with 12 bases between. The CDR3 is 15 residues long. Germline values: CDR1 MGHRA, CDR2 YSYEKL. This chain's CDR3 is CASSQEYSIATEAFF. The CDR3 nucleotides read TGCGCCAGCAGCCAAGAATATAGTATTGCCACTGAAGCTTTCTTT.

The chain is built from TRBV11-3 and TRBJ1-1; D call uncertain. The CDR3 length is 14 residues. Germline V gives CDR1 SGHNT, CDR2 YENEEA. Trimming pared 3 bases from V and 4 bases from J, leaving 12 bases between. The CDR3 region has the DNA TGTGCCAGCAGCTTTCGGGATAGTGGCACTGAAGCTTTCTTT. Amino acids: CASSFRDSGTEAFF. The full variable domain, completed using reference TRBV11-3 and TRBJ1-1, is EAGVVQSPRYKIIEKKQPVAFWCNPISGHNTLYWYLQNLGQGPELLIRYENEEAVDDSQLPKDRFSAERLKGVDSTLKIQPAELGDSAVYLCASSFRDSGTEAFFGQGTRLTVV.

This chain links TRBV7-3 with TRBJ2-1, with TRBD2 matching over 10 bases. Germline CDR1 reads SGHTA; CDR2 reads FQGTGA. With 5 bases clipped from V and 5 bases from J, the junction kept 9 bases outside the gene matches. This CDR3 comprises 16 residues. CDR3 DNA: TGTGCCAGCAGCCTTCTAGCGGGAGTTGGGCACAATGAGCAGTTCTTC. Translating it yields CASSLLAGVGHNEQFF.

This chain uses TRBV9 with TRBJ2-1; D is unresolved. CDR1 is SGDLS and CDR2 is YYNGEE in the germline V gene. V lost 3 bases and J lost 8, with 12 bases in between. The CDR3 has 13 residues. The CDR3 DNA reads TGTGCCAGCAGCGCCAAACTATTCCATGAGCAGTTCTTC. It translates to CASSAKLFHEQFF. Variable domain in full (rest from reference TRBV9 and TRBJ2-1): DSGVTQTPKHLITATGQRVTLRCSPRSGDLSVYWYQQSLDQGLQFLIQYYNGEERAKGNILERFSAQQFPDLHSELNLSSLELGDSALYFCASSAKLFHEQFFGPGTRLTVL.

The chain joins TRBV28 to TRBJ2-1, with D possibly being TRBD1 (6 bases). The germline V and J ends were trimmed by 5 bases and 3 bases, with 8 bases remaining between them. Germline assignment: CDR1 MDHEN and CDR2 SYDVKM. The CDR3 extends over 13 amino acids. The CDR3 loop reads CASSTGIYNEQFF. Here the CDR3 DNA reads TGTGCCAGCAGTACAGGGATCTACAATGAGCAGTTCTTC.

This clone was counted a single time. The chain's CDR3 is CASSPPSYEQYF. The CDR3 coding sequence is TGTGCCAGCAGCCCACCATCCTACGAGCAGTACTTC. J is TRBJ2-5 and V is TRBV7-2; no reliable D call. With the DNA end fitting TRBJ2-7 better, the J assignment may be wrong. This CDR3 region has 12 residues. The germline V gene has CDR1 SGHTA and CDR2 FQGNSA.

The CDR3 coding sequence is TGTGCCAGCTCACTCGGGATTGCCACTGAAGCTTTCTTT. Translated, it gives CASSLGIATEAFF. The V gene is TRBV18, the J gene TRBJ1-1; D unclear. Per the germline V gene, CDR1 is KGHSH and CDR2 is LQKENI. Trimming took off 4 bases at V and 4 bases at J, with 10 bases between the two ends. This CDR3 has 13 residues.

This clone was recorded many times. The chain employs TRBV28 and TRBJ2-3; 10 bases are shared with TRBD1. V lost 7 bases to trimming and J lost 3 bases; unmatched junction nucleotides: 4. The CDR3 is made up of 14 amino acids. CDR1 is MDHEN and CDR2 is SYDVKM in the germline V gene. CDR3 residues: CASTGTGVTDTQYF. CDR3 DNA: TGTGCCAGCACCGGGACAGGGGTGACAGATACGCAGTATTTT.

The V call is TRBV25-1, the J call TRBJ2-3; 9 nucleotides match TRBD2. Germline V CDR1 and CDR2: MGHDK, SYGVNS. This CDR3 contains 16 residues. Germline trimming cut 1 base from V and 2 bases from J; bases unmatched to any gene: 4. The CDR3 loop reads CASSELGGRVTDTQYF. CDR3 DNA sequence: TGTGCCAGCAGTGAATTGGGCGGGAGGGTCACAGATACGCAGTATTTT.

The chain uses TRBV5-1 and TRBJ2-7; a weak D match, TRBD1 (6 bases). Trimming removed 2 bases from V and 7 bases from J, with 22 bases in between. Looked up from germline, CDR1 is SGHRS and CDR2 is YFSETQ. This CDR3 spans 16 amino acids. Written as DNA, the CDR3 is TGCGCCAGCAGCTTCGCCCCGGCGGACAGACACCTAGAGCAGTACTTC. It yields the protein CASSFAPADRHLEQYF.